A single sample is the source of the 9 T cell receptor beta chains below, sequenced in a study of T-cell reconstitution after alpha-beta-depleted transplantation in children. For TCRbeta, the library was prepared with unique molecular identifiers. One entry per CDR3 protein, called by TCRdb with MiXCR from the PCR reads. The sample gives approximately 390,000 distinct CDR3 sequences, about a tenth of which show up once; over 4.5% is in the top ten. The material sequenced was PBMCs from the stem cell graft donor, taken from the stem cell graft. These receptors originate from a human donor who donated a stem cell graft to a child with acute myeloid leukemia.

This clonotype was counted between two and nine times. The chain uses TRBV6-1 and TRBJ1-3; 7 bases align to TRBD1. CDR1 and CDR2 (germline): MNHNS, SASEGT. CDR3 length equals 14 residues. Unmatched junction bases numbered 4, after V lost 4 bases and J lost 4 bases. The CDR3 sequence: CASSGQGYGNTIYF. In DNA, the CDR3 is TGTGCCAGCAGTGGACAGGGTTACGGAAACACCATATATTTT.

In its sample, this clonotype was seen a few times. The chain employs TRBV4-1 and TRBJ2-1, with 8 positions matching TRBD2. CDR3 length: 17 amino acids. The germline gives CDR1 MGHRA, CDR2 YSYEKL. Trimming at V came to 0 bases and at J to 0 bases, leaving 4 bases not matched to a gene. The CDR3 reads CASSQDPSGGSYNEQFF. The CDR3 DNA reads TGCGCCAGCAGCCAAGATCCCAGCGGGGGCTCCTACAATGAGCAGTTCTTC.

J is TRBJ2-1 and V is TRBV29-1, with 7 bases aligning to TRBD2. The junction had 9 bases not matched to a gene; V was cut back by 6 bases and J by 1 base. Germline V gene data show CDR1 as SQVTM and CDR2 as ANQGSEA. CDR3 length: 15 residues. The CDR3 here is CSVLLAYQSYNEQFF. Written as DNA, the CDR3 is TGCAGCGTCCTACTAGCGTATCAATCCTACAATGAGCAGTTCTTC.

This clonotype has just a few counts. The chain couples TRBV10-3 to TRBJ2-4; D unresolved. CDR1 is ENHRY, CDR2 SYGVKD, per germline. V lost 6 bases to trimming and J lost 9 bases, with 21 bases between them. This CDR3 region has 15 residues. CDR3 DNA: TGTGCCATCAGAGTCCAATCCCTCCTTAGTAGCATTCAGTACTTC. It specifies CAIRVQSLLSSIQYF.

This clonotype was counted between two and nine times. V is TRBV6-5 and J is TRBJ2-7; D tentatively reads TRBD1 or TRBD2 (6 bases each). The CDR3 spans 15 residues. V was cut by 5 bases and J by 7 bases, with 21 bases left in between. Germline V gives CDR1 MNHEY, CDR2 SVGAGI. In DNA form, the CDR3 reads TGTGCCAGCAGTAACCTAAAGAGACAGGCGGGAGAGCAGTACTTC. Protein: CASSNLKRQAGEQYF.

The sample holds a few counts of this clonotype. The V gene is TRBV5-4, the J gene TRBJ1-1, with D possibly being TRBD1 (6 bases). With 5 bases removed from V and 6 bases from J, the gap between germline ends came to 14 bases. Germline V gene data show CDR1 as SGHNT and CDR2 as YYREEE (reference sequence). CDR3 length: 13 residues. CDR3 nucleotides: TGTGCCAGCAGGGCGACAGGAAATGCTGAAGCTTTCTTT. This gives the protein CASRATGNAEAFF.

This clonotype was seen a few times. The chain has TRBV2 and TRBJ1-3, with TRBD1 matching 12 bases. The ends lost 1 base at V and 3 bases at J; junction bases unmatched: 4. The CDR3 has 17 residues. In germline, CDR1 is SNHLY, CDR2 FYNNEI. Here the CDR3 reads CASSEVGTGGLGNTIYF. The CDR3 DNA follows: TGTGCCAGCAGTGAAGTTGGGACAGGGGGCCTTGGAAACACCATATATTTT.

V is TRBV15 and J is TRBJ1-4; the match to TRBD1 covers 10 bases. Germline loops: CDR1 LNHNV, CDR2 YYDKDF (reference sequence). This CDR3 is 16 amino acids long. Trimming at V came to 2 bases and at J to 7 bases, leaving 7 bases not matched to a gene. The CDR3: CATSRRQGAGSEKLFF. DNA for the CDR3: TGTGCCACCAGCAGACGACAGGGGGCTGGTAGTGAAAAACTGTTTTTT.

This chain connects TRBV4-3 to TRBJ2-2; D possibly corresponds to TRBD1 (7 bases). The CDR3 spans 15 residues. V was cut by 3 bases and J by 5 bases, with 13 bases left in between. CDR1 and CDR2 from the germline V gene are LGHNA and YSLEER. The CDR3 DNA is TGCGCCAGCAGCCAGGCTCCAGGGGGGACCGGGGAGCTGTTTTTT. It codes for CASSQAPGGTGELFF.